Sequencing of this TCR beta chain was carried out in a study of OX40 agonist ivuxolimab in advanced cancers. Study-level information: Ivuxolimab doses were 0.01, 0.1, 0.3, 1.5, 3 or 10 mg/kg every 2 weeks. Regarding the study as a whole: Low clonal expansion, among the lowest seen, marked partial responders at 0.1-3.0 mg/kg.

As concerns this clone: What it recognizes is unknown.

Sequenced by immunoSEQ multiplex PCR; TCRdb stores in-frame clones only, minus some. The sample holds about 53,000 clones, 75% to 90% seen once. The material sequenced was CD4+ or CD8+ T cells sorted from blood, taken in a trial of the OX40 agonist ivuxolimab. This clonotype was sampled from an adult with an advanced solid tumor such as melanoma, head and neck, liver or kidney cancer.

The CDR3 nucleotides are TGCAGCGTTGAAGAGATAGACTATGGCTACACCTTC. Translated: CSVEEIDYGYTF. The gene calls are TRBV29-1 and TRBJ1-2; D call uncertain. Germline-derived CDR1 and CDR2 are SQVTM and ANQGSEA. The CDR3 has 12 amino acids. Trimming pared 0 bases from V and 3 bases from J, leaving 5 bases between.